The 11 T cell receptor beta chains below were found in one sample sequenced in a study of Ad26.COV2.S vaccination and SARS-CoV-2 variants. Method: immunoSEQ multiplex PCR; TCRdb's copy keeps in-frame clones and lacks some. The sample carries over 450,000 clones, roughly nine tenths recorded once. The treatment denotes: 19 received Ad26.COV2.S at low or high dose, single or two shots; several received placebo; per-sample allocation not given. Each sample was drawn 63 days after the first injection (of vaccine or placebo). The sequences come from peripheral blood, collected in a trial of Ad26.COV2.S vaccine versus placebo. Every receptor here comes from a person between 18 and 59 years old who received the Ad26.COV2.S COVID-19 vaccine or a placebo.

The J gene is TRBJ1-1, the V gene TRBV11-1; possibly TRBD1 for D (5 bases). The CDR3 consists of 15 residues. The germline gives CDR1 SGHAT, CDR2 FQDESV (reference sequence). Deletions cut 5 bases from V and 5 bases from J, with 18 bases between. The chain's CDR3 is CASSRGGAGITEAFF. The CDR3 DNA reads TGTGCCAGCAGCCGAGGAGGGGCAGGGATTACTGAAGCTTTCTTT.

Remarks on this clone: The junction and the germline gene differ at one end; a read error may be behind it. The rearrangement joins TRBV7-7 to TRBJ2-1, with D possibly being TRBD1 (5 bases). CDR1 and CDR2 (germline): SSHAT, FNYEAQ (reference sequence). The length of the CDR3 is 14 residues. The chain's CDR3 is CASSQDSSYNEQFF. As DNA, the CDR3 is TGTGCTAGCAGCCAAGACAGCTCCTACAATGAGCAGTTCTTC. Variable domain in full (rest from reference TRBV7-7 and TRBJ2-1): GAGVSQSPRYKVTKRGQDVTLRCDPISSHATLYWYQQALGQGPEFLTYFNYEAQPDKSGLPSDRFSAERPEGSISTLTIQRTEQRDSAMYRCASSQDSSYNEQFFGPGTRLTVL.

This chain joins TRBV28 and TRBJ2-4; D not certain. This CDR3 contains 15 residues. Germline CDR1 is MDHEN and CDR2 is SYDVKM. Deletions cut 3 bases from V and 3 bases from J, with 12 bases between. The CDR3 protein is CASSFTRVLKNIQYF. DNA of the CDR3: TGTGCCAGCAGTTTTACCAGAGTACTCAAAAACATTCAGTACTTC.

The V and J genes are TRBV19 and TRBJ2-1; no clear D gene. CDR1 and CDR2 (germline): LNHDA, SQIVND (reference sequence). Trimming left V 7 bases short and J 0 bases short, with 1 base between. The CDR3 runs to 11 residues. The chain's CDR3 is CASTSYNEQFF. CDR3 nucleotides: TGTGCCAGTACCTCCTACAATGAGCAGTTCTTC.

In this sample, this clone turned up once. V and J are TRBV11-3 and TRBJ2-6; 8 bases map to TRBD2. The germline V gene has CDR1 SGHNT and CDR2 YENEEA. The CDR3 consists of 15 residues. V lost 5 bases, J lost 2 bases, and 2 bases stayed unmatched. The CDR3 reads CASSPGGTGANVLTF. As DNA, the CDR3 is TGTGCCAGCAGCCCGGGAGGGACTGGGGCCAACGTCCTGACTTTC.

The chain uses TRBV18 and TRBJ2-1; 9 nucleotides align to TRBD1. The CDR3 length is 15 residues. V lost 7 bases, J lost 8 bases, and 12 bases stayed unmatched. Looked up from germline, CDR1 is KGHSH and CDR2 is LQKENI. Here the CDR3 reads CASLTGTGTWDEQFF. The CDR3 DNA follows: TGTGCCAGCTTAACCGGGACAGGGACCTGGGATGAGCAGTTCTTC.

CDR3 protein: CASLLTNLAGGFLGTEAFF. The CDR3 DNA follows: TGTGCCAGCCTCCTGACCAACTTGGCAGGGGGATTTTTGGGCACTGAAGCTTTCTTT. This chain joins TRBV7-9 and TRBJ1-1; 7 bases align to TRBD1. The ends lost 8 bases at V and 4 bases at J; junction bases unmatched: 25. The germline gives CDR1 SEHNR, CDR2 FQNEAQ (reference sequence). The CDR3 is 19 amino acids.

On this clone: Other DNA sequences in this specimen translate into the identical CDR3. The CDR3 coding sequence is TGTGCCACCAGTGATACAGGGTCTGGCTACACCTTC. It yields the protein CATSDTGSGYTF. The chain links TRBV24-1 to TRBJ1-2, with a possible D match to TRBD1 (6 bases). Between the trimmed V and J ends, which lost 3 bases and 7 bases, there was a span of 8 bases. CDR1 and CDR2 (germline): KGHDR, SFDVKD. The CDR3 length is 12 residues.

Note on this clone: Distinct nucleotide sequences in the sample also encode this CDR3. The V gene is TRBV6-5, the J gene TRBJ1-2, with D possibly being TRBD1 (5 bases). Germline V gene sequence: CDR1 MNHEY, CDR2 SVGAGI. The CDR3 has 12 amino acids. Trimming removed 2 bases from V and 8 bases from J, with 9 bases in between. The CDR3 spells CASSYPQGGYTF. Written as DNA, the CDR3 is TGTGCCAGCAGTTACCCGCAGGGAGGCTACACCTTC.

Turning to this clone: This sample includes further DNA sequences coding for the same CDR3. J is TRBJ2-7 and V is TRBV30; D is unclear. CDR1 GTSNPN and CDR2 SVGIG come from the germline V gene (reference sequence). The CDR3 consists of 12 residues. The V gene lost 0 bases and the J gene lost 2 bases, with 5 bases spanning the gap. CDR3 amino acids: CAWSVGTYEQYF. DNA for the CDR3: TGTGCCTGGAGTGTCGGTACCTACGAGCAGTACTTC.

This chain connects TRBV11-3 to TRBJ1-4; the D gene is possibly TRBD1 (6 bases). The CDR3 is 16 residues long. Trimming shortened V by 6 bases and J by 3 bases, and 17 bases separated the two germline ends. From germline, CDR1 is SGHNT and CDR2 YENEEA. The CDR3 DNA sequence: TGTGCCAGCAGGCTCGGGACACCGAGTTCTAATGAAAAACTGTTTTTT. This encodes CASRLGTPSSNEKLFF. Full variable domain (outside the CDR3, taken from reference TRBV11-3 and TRBJ1-4): EAGVVQSPRYKIIEKKQPVAFWCNPISGHNTLYWYLQNLGQGPELLIRYENEEAVDDSQLPKDRFSAERLKGVDSTLKIQPAELGDSAVYLCASRLGTPSSNEKLFFGSGTQLSVL.